This T cell receptor (beta chain) was recovered during a study of synovial regulatory T cells in juvenile arthritis. Germline-derived CDR1 and CDR2 are KGHSH and LQKENI. This CDR3 is 16 amino acids long. The DNA is unrecorded. Study results and caveats: Synovial Treg CDR3 sequences overlapped more with iaTregs than other circulating Tregs.

Each patient with active arthritis gave synovial fluid along with matched peripheral blood. Synovial Treg cells showed FOXP3 TSDR demethylation like blood Treg cells. By frequency, this clone is medium-sized (0.01 to 0.1%). Antigen: not known. The method was immunoSEQ multiplex PCR; TCRdb's version includes in-frame clones alone and lacks a portion of them. The table lists about 1,600 clones. Sequencing used Treg cells from the synovium. The sequence was obtained from a donor aged 2-30 years with juvenile idiopathic arthritis. This sequence joins TRBV18 and TRBJ2-6. The CDR3 sequence: CASSPVVSTGANVLTF.